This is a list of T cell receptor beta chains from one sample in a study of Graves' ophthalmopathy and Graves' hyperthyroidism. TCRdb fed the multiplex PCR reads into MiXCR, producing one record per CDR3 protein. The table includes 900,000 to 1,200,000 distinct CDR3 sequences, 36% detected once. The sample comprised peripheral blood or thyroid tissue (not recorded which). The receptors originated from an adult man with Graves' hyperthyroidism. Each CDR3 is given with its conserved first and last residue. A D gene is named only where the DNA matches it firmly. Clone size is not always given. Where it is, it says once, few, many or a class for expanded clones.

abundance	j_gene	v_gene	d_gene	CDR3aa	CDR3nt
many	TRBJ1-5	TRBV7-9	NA	CASSPKGGQPQHF	TGTGCCAGCAGCCCCAAGGGGGGCCAGCCCCAGCATTTT
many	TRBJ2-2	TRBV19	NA	CASSRGGANTGELFF	TGTGCCAGTAGTAGAGGAGGGGCGAACACCGGGGAGCTGTTTTTT
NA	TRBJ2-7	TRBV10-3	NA	CAIGLFSYEQYF	TGTGCCATCGGACTGTTTTCCTACGAGCAGTACTTC
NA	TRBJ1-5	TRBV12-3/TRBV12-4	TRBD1	CASRDGQGYNQPQHF	TGTGCCAGCAGAGACGGACAGGGCTACAATCAGCCCCAGCATTTT
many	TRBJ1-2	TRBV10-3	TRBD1	CAISGQGRYGYTF	TGTGCCATCAGTGGACAGGGTCGGTATGGCTACACCTTC
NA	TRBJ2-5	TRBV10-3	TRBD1	CASSYSPTGETQYF	TGTGCCAGCAGTTACTCGCCGACAGGGGAGACCCAGTACTTC
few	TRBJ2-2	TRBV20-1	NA	CSVGSGNTGELFF	TGCAGTGTGGGGTCGGGGAACACCGGGGAGCTGTTTTTT
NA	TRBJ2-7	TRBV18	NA	CASSPPARAYEQYF	TGTGCCAGCTCACCACCGGCCAGGGCCTACGAGCAGTACTTC
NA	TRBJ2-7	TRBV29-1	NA	CSSEQGSAYEQYF	TGCAGCAGTGAACAGGGCAGCGCCTACGAGCAGTACTTC
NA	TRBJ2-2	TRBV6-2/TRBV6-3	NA	CASSYDRTGWELFF	TGTGCCAGCAGTTATGACAGGACCGGTTGGGAGCTGTTTTTT
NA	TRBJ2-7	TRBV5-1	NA	CASSLATAPTYEQYF	TGCGCCAGCAGCTTGGCAACAGCACCCACCTACGAGCAGTACTTC
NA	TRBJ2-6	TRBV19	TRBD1	CASSANFRGQRWAF	TGTGCCAGTAGTGCCAACTTCAGGGGGCAGAGGTGGGCTTTC
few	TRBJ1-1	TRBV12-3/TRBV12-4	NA	CASSPRNRAAGNTEAFF	TGTGCCAGCTCCCCGAGAAACAGGGCAGCGGGGAACACTGAAGCTTTCTTT
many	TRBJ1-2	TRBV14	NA	CASSRMTFSYGYTF	TGTGCCAGCAGCCGGATGACATTTTCCTATGGCTACACCTTC
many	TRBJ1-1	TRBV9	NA	CASGRAGTAEAFF	TGTGCCAGCGGACGTGCAGGTACGGCTGAAGCTTTCTTT
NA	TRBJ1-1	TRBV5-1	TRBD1	CASSFPGQTNTEAFF	TGCGCCAGCAGCTTTCCGGGACAGACGAACACTGAAGCTTTCTTT
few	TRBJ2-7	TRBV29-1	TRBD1	CSVEDYGAPGQHYEQYF	TGCAGCGTTGAAGATTACGGGGCCCCGGGACAGCACTACGAGCAGTACTTC
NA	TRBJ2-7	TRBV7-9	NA	CASSPDPTSYEQYF	TGTGCCAGCAGCCCGGACCCGACCTCCTACGAGCAGTACTTC
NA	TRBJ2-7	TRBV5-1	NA	CASSWTAPSRDEQYF	TGCGCCAGCAGCTGGACTGCGCCTTCCCGGGATGAGCAGTACTTC
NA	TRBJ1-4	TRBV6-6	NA	CASSDQGSNEKLFF	TGTGCCAGCAGTGACCAGGGCAGCAATGAAAAACTGTTTTTT
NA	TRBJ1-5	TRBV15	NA	CATSSGSGFSQPQHF	TGTGCCACCAGCAGTGGTTCCGGGTTTAGTCAGCCCCAGCATTTT
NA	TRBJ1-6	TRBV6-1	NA	CASSLSDNSPLHF	TGTGCCAGCAGTCTATCAGATAATTCACCCCTCCACTTT
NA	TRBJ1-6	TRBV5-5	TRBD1	CASSFGQGPDSPLHF	TGTGCCAGCAGCTTCGGACAGGGGCCGGATTCACCCCTCCACTTT
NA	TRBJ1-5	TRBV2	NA	CASREAENQPQHF	TGTGCCAGCAGGGAGGCAGAAAATCAGCCCCAGCATTTT
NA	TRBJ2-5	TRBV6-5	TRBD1	CASSTERQGANF	TGTGCCAGCAGTACCGAAAGACAGGGGGCGAACTTC
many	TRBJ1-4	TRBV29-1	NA	CSVGEDSRGEKLFF	TGCAGCGTTGGGGAGGACAGCAGGGGTGAAAAACTGTTTTTT
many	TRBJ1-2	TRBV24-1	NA	CATSGIQGAGYTF	TGTGCCACCAGTGGTATACAGGGCGCTGGCTACACCTTC
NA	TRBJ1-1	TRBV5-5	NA	CASSLYPGNTEAFF	TGTGCCAGCAGCTTGTATCCGGGTAACACTGAAGCTTTCTTT
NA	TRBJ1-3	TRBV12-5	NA	CASGNDIPLTGNTIYF	TGTGCTAGTGGGAATGATATTCCACTTACTGGAAACACCATATATTTT
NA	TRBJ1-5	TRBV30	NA	CAWSLSEHLKQPQHF	TGTGCCTGGAGTCTTTCTGAACACCTCAAGCAGCCCCAGCATTTT
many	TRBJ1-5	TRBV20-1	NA	CSANGGGVQPQHF	TGCAGTGCCAACGGGGGGGGCGTTCAGCCCCAGCATTTT
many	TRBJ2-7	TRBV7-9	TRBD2	CASGRGTSYEQYF	TGTGCCAGCGGACGAGGGACTAGCTACGAGCAGTACTTC
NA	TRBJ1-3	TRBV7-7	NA	CASSLGGAYGSTIYF	TGTGCTAGCAGCTTAGGAGGGGCGTATGGAAGCACCATATATTTT
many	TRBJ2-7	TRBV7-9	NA	CASSLGQEGEQYF	TGTGCCAGCAGCTTAGGGCAGGAGGGCGAGCAGTACTTC
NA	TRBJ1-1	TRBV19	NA	CASSPGVWNTEAFF	TGTGCCAGCTCACCGGGTGTGTGGAACACTGAAGCTTTCTTT
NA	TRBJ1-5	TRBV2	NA	CASKERETQHF	TGTGCCAGCAAGGAGCGGGAGACCCAGCATTTT
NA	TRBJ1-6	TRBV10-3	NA	CAISLGQISPLHF	TGTGCCATCAGTCTAGGCCAGATTTCACCCCTCCACTTT
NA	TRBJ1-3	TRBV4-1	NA	CASSQDAGPGNTIYF	TGCGCCAGCAGCCAAGATGCCGGGCCTGGAAACACCATATATTTT
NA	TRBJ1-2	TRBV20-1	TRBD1	CSLDRGYTF	TGCAGTCTGGACAGGGGCTACACCTTC
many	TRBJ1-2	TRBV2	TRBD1	CASNRDRGKDGYTF	TGTGCCAGCAATAGGGACAGGGGGAAGGATGGCTACACCTTC
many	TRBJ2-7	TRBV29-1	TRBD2	CSVEGGSGGPQYEQYF	TGCAGCGTTGAAGGAGGGTCGGGAGGGCCACAGTACGAGCAGTACTTC
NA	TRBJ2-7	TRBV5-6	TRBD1	CASSPTPTGNKHKQYF	TGTGCCAGCAGCCCGACGCCGACAGGGAATAAGCACAAGCAGTACTTC
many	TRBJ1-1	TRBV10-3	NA	CAISVGVDTEAFF	TGTGCCATCAGTGTAGGGGTCGACACTGAAGCTTTCTTT
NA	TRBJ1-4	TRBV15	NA	CATSSSGQLNEKLFF	TGTGCCACCAGCAGTTCCGGACAGCTGAATGAAAAACTGTTTTTT
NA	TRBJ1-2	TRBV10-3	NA	CASSYVFGSKRVYGYTF	TGTGCCAGCAGTTATGTGTTTGGGAGCAAAAGGGTCTATGGCTACACCTTC
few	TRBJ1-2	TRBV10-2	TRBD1	CASSEPDRPINYGYTF	TGCGCCAGCAGTGAGCCGGACAGGCCCATTAACTATGGCTACACCTTC
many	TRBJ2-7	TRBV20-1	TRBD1	CSAHPGQASSYEQYF	TGCAGTGCTCATCCCGGACAGGCCAGCTCCTACGAGCAGTACTTC
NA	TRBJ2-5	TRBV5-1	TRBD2	CASSLALAGEETQYF	TGCGCCAGCAGCTTGGCACTAGCGGGGGAAGAGACCCAGTACTTC
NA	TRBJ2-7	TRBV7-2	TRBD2	CASSLVPGGQYF	TGTGCCAGCAGCTTAGTTCCGGGAGGGCAGTACTTC
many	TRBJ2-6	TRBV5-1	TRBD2	CASSLSGRFVAGANVLTF	TGCGCCAGCAGCTTAAGCGGGAGGTTCGTCGCTGGGGCCAACGTCCTGACTTTC
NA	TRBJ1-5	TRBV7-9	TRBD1	CASSLDRGGTQHF	TGTGCCAGCAGCCTGGACAGGGGAGGCACGCAGCATTTT